Each of the 20 T cell receptor beta chains below was sequenced from the same sample in a study of early T cells in non-severe SARS-CoV-2 infection. TCRdb ran MiXCR on the 5' RACE reads and lists one entry per CDR3 protein. The sample shows about 59,000 distinct CDR3 sequences, roughly 12% of them seen only once. The sample taken for sequencing was whole blood. Receptors originate from an adult who was a healthcare worker with PCR-confirmed SARS-CoV-2 infection or an uninfected control (not recorded which).

This clonotype was detected many times. The chain links TRBV3-1 to TRBJ2-2; TRBD2 matches 9 bases. CDR1 and CDR2 from the germline V gene are LGHDT and YNNKEL (reference sequence). The CDR3 runs to 17 residues. Trimming at V came to 1 base and at J to 1 base, leaving 4 bases not matched to a gene. This CDR3 is CASSQGALAGNTGELFF. The CDR3 DNA is TGTGCCAGCAGCCAAGGCGCACTAGCGGGGAACACCGGGGAGCTGTTTTTT. Based on the CDR3 plus reference TRBV3-1 and TRBJ2-2, the full variable domain is DTAVSQTPKYLVTQMGNDKSIKCEQNLGHDTMYWYKQDSKKFLKIMFSYNNKELIINETVPNRFSPKSPDKAHLNLHINSLELGDSAVYFCASSQGALAGNTGELFFGEGSRLTVL.

This chain uses TRBV7-9 with TRBJ2-5, with no clear D. V lost 6 bases and J lost 7, with 15 bases in between. CDR3 length equals 13 residues. Germline values: CDR1 SEHNR, CDR2 FQNEAQ (reference sequence). The chain's CDR3 is CASRTVTLGTQYF. CDR3 in DNA: TGTGCCAGCAGGACCGTAACTCTGGGGACCCAGTACTTC.

J is TRBJ1-1 and V is TRBV29-1, with 9 bases fitting TRBD1. V lost 5 bases, J lost 6 bases, and 13 bases stayed unmatched. CDR1 and CDR2 from the germline V gene are SQVTM and ANQGSEA. This CDR3 has 15 amino acids. This CDR3 is CSVKYLGQGKAEAFF. The CDR3 nucleotides are TGCAGCGTTAAATATCTGGGACAGGGCAAGGCTGAAGCTTTCTTT.

This clonotype was recorded at least ten times. This chain uses TRBV28 with TRBJ2-1, with D perhaps matching TRBD2 (7 bases). Per the germline V gene, CDR1 is MDHEN and CDR2 is SYDVKM. Trimming removed 4 bases at V and 6 bases at J, with 19 bases between. The CDR3 extends over 16 amino acids. The CDR3 sequence: CASSSMRGKGGNEQFF. The CDR3 bases are TGTGCCAGCAGTTCAATGCGGGGGAAGGGGGGCAATGAGCAGTTCTTC.

This clonotype was counted a single time. The chain recombines TRBV10-2 with TRBJ2-3; no firm D call. The ends were cut back, 11 bases at V and 7 bases at J, with 10 bases in the middle. This CDR3 region has 10 residues. CDR1 is WSHSY and CDR2 is SAAADI in the germline V gene. The chain's CDR3 is CAGPPYTQYF. DNA for the CDR3: TGCGCCGGACCTCCATATACGCAGTATTTT.

There are many counts of this clonotype. The chain employs TRBV2 and TRBJ1-4; D possibly corresponds to TRBD1 (6 bases). The germline V and J ends were trimmed by 5 bases and 8 bases, with 15 bases remaining between them. The germline gives CDR1 SNHLY, CDR2 FYNNEI. The CDR3 has 14 residues. CDR3 nucleotide sequence: TGTGCCAGCAGTCCTGGGGGGGCAGGGGAAAAACTGTTTTTT. As protein: CASSPGGAGEKLFF.

The chain carries TRBV10-3 and TRBJ2-1; D might be TRBD2 (6 bases). Trimming shortened V by 3 bases and J by 4 bases, and 10 bases separated the two germline ends. Germline CDR1 reads ENHRY; CDR2 reads SYGVKD. This CDR3 region has 14 residues. The CDR3 nucleotides read TGTGCCATCAGTGACGGGGGAGGATACAATGAGCAGTTCTTC. Protein product: CAISDGGGYNEQFF.

CDR3 coding DNA: TGTGCCAGCAGCTTAGTAGGACAGGTCTATGGCTACACCTTC. Translating gives CASSLVGQVYGYTF. This rearrangement joins TRBV7-9 to TRBJ1-2; 7 bases are a match to TRBD1. The V gene end was trimmed by 1 base and the J gene end by 4 bases; junction bases not matched to a gene: 3. Germline lookup yields CDR1 SEHNR and CDR2 FQNEAQ (reference sequence). The CDR3 sequence is 14 residues long. Variable domain in full (rest from reference TRBV7-9 and TRBJ1-2): DTGVSQNPRHKITKRGQNVTFRCDPISEHNRLYWYRQTLGQGPEFLTYFQNEAQLEKSRLLSDRFSAERPKGSFSTLEIQRTEQGDSAMYLCASSLVGQVYGYTFGSGTRLTVV.

This clonotype was seen ten or more times. The rearrangement joins TRBV19 to TRBJ2-1, with D tentatively TRBD1 (6 bases). V lost 1 base to trimming and J lost 3 bases, with 13 bases between them. Germline values: CDR1 LNHDA, CDR2 SQIVND (reference sequence). This CDR3 is built from 16 residues. The CDR3 DNA reads TGTGCCAGTAGTATAGGGTCAGGGGCACTCTACAATGAGCAGTTCTTC. This sequence encodes CASSIGSGALYNEQFF.

This clonotype was found many times. This chain uses TRBV9 with TRBJ2-1; TRBD2 matches at 12 bases. V dropped 0 bases and J dropped 10; count of bases not matched to a gene: 5. This CDR3 has 15 residues. CDR1 and CDR2 (germline): SGDLS, YYNGEE. This chain's CDR3 is CASSVGPSGREEQFF. The CDR3 DNA follows: TGTGCCAGCAGCGTAGGCCCTAGCGGGAGGGAGGAGCAGTTCTTC.

This clonotype was recorded a few times. This chain links TRBV5-1 with TRBJ2-7; D remains unclear. V shed 3 bases and J shed 4 bases, with 11 bases lying between them. This CDR3 comprises 13 residues. Germline V CDR1 and CDR2: SGHRS, YFSETQ. As DNA, the CDR3 is TGCGCCAGCAGCTGGGCGACTTCATACGAGCAGTACTTC. This encodes CASSWATSYEQYF.

This clonotype was detected many times. V is TRBV20-1 and J is TRBJ1-6, with D unclear. This CDR3 region has 14 residues. The V gene lost 5 bases and the J gene lost 7 bases, with 15 bases spanning the gap. The germline V gene has CDR1 DFQATT and CDR2 SNEGSKA (reference sequence). The CDR3 protein is CSARAQRRNSPLHF. The CDR3 DNA reads as TGCAGTGCTCGGGCCCAGCGTCGAAATTCACCCCTCCACTTT.

This clonotype was seen ten or more times. CDR3 sequence reads: CASSSRLAGGQETQYF. CDR3 nucleotide sequence: TGTGCCAGCAGCTCCCGACTAGCGGGGGGGCAAGAGACCCAGTACTTC. The chain links TRBV11-2 to TRBJ2-5; 14 nucleotides match TRBD2. Germline CDR1 is SGHAT and CDR2 is FQNNGV. The CDR3 runs 16 residues. J lost 2 bases, V lost 4 bases, and 3 bases had no gene match.

The chain combines TRBV29-1 with TRBJ2-6; D uncertain. V was cut by 3 bases and J by 0 bases, with 6 bases left in between. This CDR3 comprises 14 residues. Germline CDR1 reads SQVTM; CDR2 reads ANQGSEA. As DNA, the CDR3 is TGCAGCGTTGAGGCCATCTCTGGGGCCAACGTCCTGACTTTC. Translating it yields CSVEAISGANVLTF.

This clonotype was picked up a small number of times. The DNA of the CDR3 is TGCAGCGTTTACGGGGTTGGGGGGCTATCCACAGATACGCAGTATTTT. It translates to CSVYGVGGLSTDTQYF. The V call is TRBV29-1, the J call TRBJ2-3; D may correspond to TRBD1 or TRBD2 (6 bases each). V lost 5 bases, J lost 2 bases, and 20 bases lay in between. The CDR3 totals 16 residues. In germline, CDR1 is SQVTM, CDR2 ANQGSEA.

This clonotype was seen more than once but under ten times. This sequence joins TRBV11-2 and TRBJ2-3; 9 bases match TRBD2. Germline loops: CDR1 SGHAT, CDR2 FQNNGV. The CDR3 has 14 residues. The V gene end was trimmed by 5 bases and the J gene end by 6 bases; junction bases not matched to a gene: 6. CDR3 protein: CASSLAGIRDTQYF. The CDR3 DNA sequence: TGTGCCAGCAGCCTAGCGGGGATAAGGGATACGCAGTATTTT.

This clonotype showed up many times. Since the CDR3 does not end with the conserved phenylalanine or tryptophan, this likely comes from a read error. This rearrangement joins TRBV7-9 to TRBJ2-3, with 7 nucleotides matching TRBD1. Per germline, CDR1 SEHNR and CDR2 FQNEAQ (reference sequence). Losses at the gene ends were 5 bases for V and 0 bases for J; bases not matched to a gene: 11. This CDR3 comprises 17 residues. The CDR3 loop is CASSPRQGGLSTDTQYL. For the CDR3, the DNA is TGTGCCAGCAGCCCCAGACAGGGTGGCCTTAGCACAGATACGCAGTATTTG.

V usage is TRBV5-4 and J usage is TRBJ2-1; TRBD2 matches 8 bases. Germline V gene sequence: CDR1 SGHNT, CDR2 YYREEE (reference sequence). The trim removed 4 bases at V and 9 bases at J, leaving 9 bases unmatched. The CDR3 loop spans 14 amino acids. In nucleotides, the CDR3 is TGTGCCAGCAGCCCGGGGGGGCTGGTAATTGAGCAGTTCTTC. Translated, it gives CASSPGGLVIEQFF.

The sample holds a few counts of this clonotype. The gene calls are TRBV7-3 and TRBJ1-1; weak D call: TRBD1 (6 bases). The CDR3 totals 14 residues. The germline V and J ends were trimmed by 6 bases and 7 bases, with 18 bases remaining between them. Germline V gene sequence: CDR1 SGHTA, CDR2 FQGTGA. CDR3 sequence reads: CASSPGQGRGEAFF. DNA for the CDR3: TGTGCCAGCAGTCCTGGGCAGGGGCGCGGTGAAGCTTTCTTT.

This clonotype was seen at least ten times. This chain's CDR3 is CASSQEAGRNTEAFF. The CDR3 region has the DNA TGTGCCAGCAGCCAAGAGGCAGGGCGAAACACTGAAGCTTTCTTT. J is TRBJ1-1 and V is TRBV14, with TRBD1 as a possible D gene (5 bases). Germline V gene data show CDR1 as SGHDN and CDR2 as FVKESK. V lost 0 bases, J lost 2 bases, and 10 bases lay in between. The CDR3 spans 15 residues.